This T cell receptor (beta chain) emerged from a study of cytomegalovirus exposure and HLA in healthy donors. V shed 2 bases, J shed 4 bases, and the junction held 11 bases outside the gene matches. Germline CDR1 and CDR2: SEHNR and FQNEAQ (reference sequence). The CDR3 has 19 amino acids. 13 Jbeta primers and 60 Vbeta primers were used for the PCR. Measured with immunoSEQ multiplex PCR; TCRdb has only the in-frame clones, and not every one. Among about 83,000 clones listed, 80% to 90% were seen once. Study conclusions and caveats: Some segments of the V type, notably TRBV6-2 and TRBV6-3, were excluded as indistinguishable. Most TCR sequences proved rare, with some public TCRs found in many donors. Analysis was performed later, and it showed HLA-associated TCR beta chains to be more clonally expanded than equally common others. Common viral pathogens seemed to be connected with several of the most significant clusters, according to a later analysis.

Comment on this clone: What it binds is not known.

This chain joins TRBV7-9 and TRBJ2-5, with 15 positions matching TRBD2. Source material: PBMCs. This clonotype was obtained from a woman aged 25-40 years in good health and CMV-seronegative. CDR3 DNA: TGTGCCAGCAGCTTAAGGACTAGCGGGAGGGTCTCTTACGGAGAGACCCAGTACTTC. Amino acids: CASSLRTSGRVSYGETQYF.